The clone carrying this TCR beta chain was observed at least ten times. Amplifying from RNA transcripts, the study obtained TCR beta CDR3 regions. Second-round multiplex PCR came after a first-round RT-PCR that employed HTBI primers. TCRdb recomputed calls from the multiplex PCR reads with MiXCR, one row per CDR3 protein. The sample holds 350,000 or so distinct CDR3 sequences, about a sixth seen once. The sample originates from a study of Graves' ophthalmopathy and Graves' hyperthyroidism. At the level of the study: Peripheral blood sampling occurred at initial diagnosis, before any treatment.

The V gene lost 4 bases and the J gene lost 2 bases, with 11 bases spanning the gap. The CDR3 length is 14 residues. Germline-derived CDR1 and CDR2 are SEHNR and FQNEAQ (reference sequence). Ophthalmopathy-affected donors exhibited moderate-to-severe activity, CAS ≥3, NOSPECS ≥4, and duration under 3 months. The evidence that diagnosis relied on was clinical symptoms, serum thyroxine, TRAb, thyroid ultrasound and orbital computed tomography. The sequenced material came from peripheral blood. The rearrangement links TRBV7-9 to TRBJ1-2; TRBD1 might be the D (6 bases). This TCR was sampled from an adult man with Graves' ophthalmopathy. CDR3: CASSWTVPNYGYTF. CDR3 sequence (DNA): TGTGCCAGCAGCTGGACAGTCCCGAACTATGGCTACACCTTC.